A single sample gave rise to the 20 T cell receptor beta chains below, sequenced in a study of shared clonotypes between healthy human individuals. Clones were sequenced by immunoSEQ multiplex PCR, and TCRdb holds only the in-frame ones, with some missing. The sample carries some 2.4 million clones, approximately 94% recorded once. The sequenced sample was naive CD4+ T cells from PBMCs. Subset given: CD45RA+ positively selected. The receptor set was obtained from a young man in good health. Some clones in this sample may be carry-over from other donors' samples.

This rearrangement joins TRBV5-1 to TRBJ2-5, with 8 bases identical to TRBD2. The CDR3 extends over 16 amino acids. Trimming removed 3 bases from V and 5 bases from J; junction bases left unmatched: 12. Looked up from germline, CDR1 is SGHRS and CDR2 is YFSETQ. CDR3 in DNA: TGCGCCAGCAGCTGGGGAGCGGGAGCTGCACCCGAGACCCAGTACTTC. Translated, it gives CASSWGAGAAPETQYF.

The CDR3 DNA reads TGTGCCAGCAGCCTCTGGGACAGAGAACCGTACGAGCAGTACTTC. This gives the protein CASSLWDREPYEQYF. This chain joins TRBV6-1 and TRBJ2-7; 7 bases line up with TRBD1. After removal of 6 bases from V and 4 bases from J, the junction contained 12 bases not matched to a gene. Looked up from germline, CDR1 is MNHNS and CDR2 is SASEGT. The length of the CDR3 is 15 residues.

The genes are TRBV2 and TRBJ2-1, with no clear D. From germline, CDR1 is SNHLY and CDR2 FYNNEI. Deletions cut 8 bases from V and 2 bases from J, with 7 bases between. This CDR3 has 12 amino acids. CDR3 loop: CASGFPYNEQFF. The CDR3 coding sequence is TGTGCCAGCGGGTTCCCCTACAATGAGCAGTTCTTC.

The chain carries TRBV21-1 and TRBJ2-1; the table's D call, TRBD2, has no DNA check behind it. TRBV21-1 is marked as a pseudogene. The CDR3 has 16 residues. CDR3 sequence: CASSTWLAGVYNEQFF. CDR3 sequence (DNA): TGTGCCAGCAGCACCTGGCTAGCGGGAGTCTACAATGAGCAGTTCTTC.

V usage is TRBV7-8 and J usage is TRBJ1-3; D might be TRBD1 (5 bases). This CDR3 is built from 15 residues. CDR1 and CDR2 from the germline V gene are SGHVS and FQNEAQ. Trimming cost V 5 bases and J 1 base, with 12 bases left between them. This CDR3 is CASSRGGGSGNTIYF. The CDR3 nucleotides are TGTGCCAGCAGCCGAGGTGGGGGTTCTGGAAACACCATATATTTT. The entire variable domain, with the rest obtained from reference TRBV7-8 and TRBJ1-3, is as follows: GAGVSQSPRYKVAKRGQDVALRCDPISGHVSLFWYQQALGQGPEFLTYFQNEAQLDKSGLPSDRFFAERPEGSVSTLKIQRTQQEDSAVYLCASSRGGGSGNTIYFGEGSWLTVV.

This clone was counted once. The rearrangement links TRBV7-3 to TRBJ2-3, with unresolved D. The length of the CDR3 is 14 residues. Germline V gene sequence: CDR1 SGHTA, CDR2 FQGTGA. V was trimmed by 2 bases and J by 2 bases, leaving 8 bases between them. The CDR3 loop is CASSLVTATDTQYF. The CDR3 DNA is TGTGCCAGCAGCTTAGTAACAGCCACAGATACGCAGTATTTT.

The chain couples TRBV28 to TRBJ2-2; D is undetermined. This CDR3 is 12 amino acids long. Germline V CDR1 and CDR2: MDHEN, SYDVKM. V dropped 5 bases and J dropped 6 bases, with 7 bases sitting between them. CDR3 in DNA: TGTGCCAGCAGTAATTCCCCCGGGGAGCTGTTTTTT. Encoded protein: CASSNSPGELFF.

The chain is built from TRBV18 and TRBJ2-1; no clear D gene. There are 15 residues in the CDR3. Germline CDR1 KGHSH, CDR2 LQKENI. V lost 1 base, J lost 0 bases, and 7 bases lay in between. The CDR3 nucleotides read TGTGCCAGCTCACCACGGTCTCCCTCCTACAATGAGCAGTTCTTC. It encodes CASSPRSPSYNEQFF.

The chain uses TRBV6-5 and TRBJ1-4; D ambiguous. V dropped 6 bases and J dropped 8 bases, with 19 bases sitting between them. The CDR3 totals 15 residues. CDR1 and CDR2 (germline): MNHEY, SVGAGI. CDR3 in DNA: TGTGCCAGCAGGGGTACACGGGCCCCTAGGGAAAAACTGTTTTTT. Encoded protein: CASRGTRAPREKLFF.

The chain is built from TRBV5-1 and TRBJ2-2; 7 nucleotides align to TRBD2. The germline V gene encodes CDR1 SGHRS and CDR2 YFSETQ. This CDR3 contains 16 residues. V trimming: 3 bases; J trimming: 7 bases; junction bases outside the gene matches: 12. The CDR3 region has the DNA TGCGCCAGCAGCTCTTTGGTGGGAGGGCCCGGCGGGGAGCTGTTTTTT. Translated: CASSSLVGGPGGELFF.

The gene calls are TRBV7-3 and TRBJ2-1, with 7 bases identical to TRBD2. The V gene end was trimmed by 3 bases and the J gene end by 3 bases; junction bases not matched to a gene: 5. Germline V gene data show CDR1 as SGHTA and CDR2 as FQGTGA. There are 15 residues in the CDR3. In nucleotides, the CDR3 is TGTGCCAGCAGCTTGAGCCTAGCGGTCTACAATGAGCAGTTCTTC. Protein: CASSLSLAVYNEQFF. Full variable domain (remainder filled in from reference TRBV7-3 and TRBJ2-1): GAGVSQTPSNKVTEKGKYVELRCDPISGHTALYWYRQSLGQGPEFLIYFQGTGAADDSGLPNDRFFAVRPEGSVSTLKIQRTERGDSAVYLCASSLSLAVYNEQFFGPGTRLTVL.

Of note for this clone: The sample has other DNA sequences that encode this CDR3 too. The V call is TRBV10-3, the J call TRBJ2-3; D is ambiguous. The germline V gene has CDR1 ENHRY and CDR2 SYGVKD. Trimming left V 4 bases short and J 5 bases short, with 4 bases between. This CDR3 is 11 amino acids long. The CDR3, as DNA: TGTGCCATCAGTGCGGGAGATACGCAGTATTTT. Residues: CAISAGDTQYF.

The chain joins TRBV19 to TRBJ1-2; possible D gene TRBD1, 5 bases. The germline gives CDR1 LNHDA, CDR2 SQIVND (reference sequence). The CDR3 has 15 amino acids. V was pared by 0 bases and J by 4 bases, with 12 bases between. The CDR3, as DNA: TGTGCCAGTAGTATAGATCGCGGGAGGGGCTATGGCTACACCTTC. It is translated as CASSIDRGRGYGYTF.

The chain uses TRBV19 and TRBJ1-1; D uncertain. Looked up from germline, CDR1 is LNHDA and CDR2 is SQIVND (reference sequence). With 8 bases removed from V and 0 bases from J, the gap between germline ends came to 16 bases. The CDR3 length is 15 residues. The CDR3 region is CASRAGAIMNTEAFF. The DNA for the CDR3 is TGTGCCAGTCGGGCCGGCGCTATCATGAACACTGAAGCTTTCTTT.

The chain is built from TRBV7-3 and TRBJ2-5, with 9 bases aligning to TRBD2. Unmatched junction bases numbered 4, after V lost 4 bases and J lost 4 bases. The CDR3 is 14 residues long. The germline CDR1 and CDR2 sequences are SGHTA and FQGTGA. CDR3 bases: TGTGCCAGCAGCTATAGCGGGAGATTAGAGACCCAGTACTTC. Its protein is CASSYSGRLETQYF.

This chain joins TRBV4-1 and TRBJ2-5; D may match TRBD1 or TRBD2 (5 bases each). TRBJ2-7 matches the DNA end more closely, so the J call is doubtful. Germline CDR1 is MGHRA and CDR2 is YSYEKL. The CDR3 consists of 14 residues. The CDR3, as DNA: TGCGCCAGCAGCCAGGGACCACGTATCTACGAGCAGTACTTC. Encoded protein: CASSQGPRIYEQYF.

The chain is built from TRBV5-5 and TRBJ1-4; no clear D. This CDR3 region has 15 residues. Trimming took off 1 base at V and 4 bases at J, with 11 bases between the two ends. The germline V gene has CDR1 SGHKS and CDR2 YYEKEE (reference sequence). DNA for the CDR3: TGTGCCAGCAGCTTGAGGGCGCTCAGTAATGAAAAACTGTTTTTT. Its protein product is CASSLRALSNEKLFF.

The V call is TRBV11-2, the J call TRBJ2-7; a weak D match, TRBD1 (6 bases). Germline CDR1 and CDR2: SGHAT and FQNNGV. V lost 5 bases, J lost 2 bases, and 13 bases lay in between. This CDR3 contains 14 residues. The DNA of the CDR3 is TGTGCCAGCAGCGTTTACAGGGAAGCCTACGAGCAGTACTTC. Encoded protein: CASSVYREAYEQYF.

The gene calls are TRBV5-6 and TRBJ2-5; 11 nucleotides agree with TRBD2. With 1 base clipped from V and 3 bases from J, the junction kept 8 bases outside the gene matches. The CDR3 is 17 residues long. Germline CDR1 SGHDT, CDR2 YYEEEE. For the CDR3, the DNA is TGTGCCAGCAGCTTGTTTGGGTTAGCGGGAGGGAAAGAGACCCAGTACTTC. It specifies CASSLFGLAGGKETQYF.

For this clone: This CDR3 is also generated by other DNA sequences in the sample. V gene TRBV28 combines with J gene TRBJ2-4; either TRBD1 or TRBD2 may fit D (5 bases each). The CDR3 loop spans 15 amino acids. V lost 1 base, J lost 4 bases, and 11 bases lay in between. Germline V gene data show CDR1 as MDHEN and CDR2 as SYDVKM. The CDR3 DNA follows: TGTGCCAGCAGTTTATCGGGGACCGCAAAAAACATTCAGTACTTC. Amino acids: CASSLSGTAKNIQYF.